This T cell receptor beta chain was documented in a study of post-analysis software for immune sequencing data. Whole-study context: Disease courses included relapsing-remitting, secondary progressive and progressive-relapsing multiple sclerosis.

Study-wide results and limits: About five TRBV segments occurring more often in patients than controls included TRBV5-6, TRBV5-1 and TRBV20-1.

Worth noting for this clonotype: The target antigen is unknown.

V lost 5 bases to trimming and J lost 3 bases; unmatched junction nucleotides: 2. The CDR3 spans 13 residues. Germline values: CDR1 LNHNV, CDR2 YYDKDF (reference sequence). cDNA libraries for TCR beta contained unique molecular identifiers. TCRdb re-called the PCR reads through MiXCR, storing one row per CDR3 protein. The table includes almost 700,000 distinct CDR3 sequences, roughly three fifths detected once. Sequenced material: blood. The TCR was taken from a girl aged 2 to 9 with multiple sclerosis. The chain joins TRBV15 to TRBJ2-3; TRBD2 agrees at 7 bases. The CDR3 reads CATSPGGTDTQYF. CDR3 sequence (DNA): TGTGCCACCAGCCCGGGGGGAACAGATACGCAGTATTTT.